Presented here are 19 T cell receptor beta chains from one specimen sequenced in a study of shared clonotypes between healthy human individuals. Profiling relied on immunoSEQ multiplex PCR, and the TCRdb table lists in-frame clones only, not all of them. The table lists a few million clones, approximately 93% of them singletons, with 0.39% in the top ten. The sample comprised naive CD4+ T cells from PBMCs. The subset was: CD45RA+ positively selected. The receptors stem from a man aged 18 to 30 in good health. Some clones in this sample may be carry-over from other donors' samples.

The genes are TRBV19 and TRBJ1-5; 9 positions agree with TRBD1. Germline lookup yields CDR1 LNHDA and CDR2 SQIVND (reference sequence). V trimming: 6 bases; J trimming: 0 bases; junction bases outside the gene matches: 12. The CDR3 is made up of 18 amino acids. In DNA, the CDR3 is TGTGCCAGTAGGACTCAGGGACAGGGAATTCGTAGCAATCAGCCCCAGCATTTT. Its protein product is CASRTQGQGIRSNQPQHF.

This rearrangement joins TRBV6-1 to TRBJ2-7; 8 nucleotides agree with TRBD2. CDR3 length: 15 residues. V trimming: 5 bases; J trimming: 7 bases; junction bases outside the gene matches: 13. Germline V CDR1 and CDR2: MNHNS, SASEGT. The CDR3 loop is CASSLIWREVREQYF. The CDR3 region has the DNA TGTGCCAGCAGTTTGATTTGGCGGGAGGTGCGGGAGCAGTACTTC.

The sample holds one count of this clone. The chain uses TRBV7-9 and TRBJ1-2, with 9 nucleotides matching TRBD1. Trimming took 5 bases from V and 0 from J; bases not matched to a gene: 4. Germline V CDR1 and CDR2: SEHNR, FQNEAQ (reference sequence). The CDR3 runs 15 residues. The CDR3 DNA reads as TGTGCCAGCAGCCGGGACAGGGACTCTAACTATGGCTACACCTTC. Amino acids: CASSRDRDSNYGYTF.

The chain couples TRBV5-1 to TRBJ2-1; the D gene is possibly TRBD2 (6 bases). CDR3 length: 23 amino acids. Germline lookup yields CDR1 SGHRS and CDR2 YFSETQ. The germline V and J ends were trimmed by 4 bases and 0 bases, with 35 bases remaining between them. As DNA, the CDR3 is TGCGCCAGCAGCAAGAGGGTTCAGGTCTCGGGACTCACAAGACCGAGCTCCTACAATGAGCAGTTCTTC. It translates to CASSKRVQVSGLTRPSSYNEQFF.

The gene calls are TRBV29-1 and TRBJ1-1, with D tentatively TRBD1 (5 bases). Trimming shortened V by 0 bases and J by 7 bases, and 21 bases separated the two germline ends. CDR1 and CDR2 from the germline V gene are SQVTM and ANQGSEA. This CDR3 is built from 16 residues. Written as DNA, the CDR3 is TGCAGCGTTGAAGATGAGGGACGACTCCCGAAGATTGAAGCTTTCTTT. It specifies CSVEDEGRLPKIEAFF.

The chain joins TRBV4-1 to TRBJ1-2, with TRBD1 as a possible D gene (6 bases). V gave up 1 base and J gave up 5 bases, with 20 bases separating them. CDR1 is MGHRA, CDR2 YSYEKL, per germline. The CDR3 sequence is 17 residues long. The CDR3: CASSQVPTGRRGYGYTF. In DNA form, the CDR3 reads TGCGCCAGCAGCCAAGTACCGACAGGCCGGCGCGGTTATGGCTACACCTTC.

The gene calls are TRBV11-3 and TRBJ2-1, with D tentatively TRBD1 or TRBD2 (5 bases each). This CDR3 has 14 amino acids. The germline V and J ends were trimmed by 5 bases and 0 bases, with 8 bases remaining between them. Germline lookup yields CDR1 SGHNT and CDR2 YENEEA. This chain's CDR3 is CASSRDPSYNEQFF. DNA for the CDR3: TGTGCCAGCAGCAGGGACCCCTCCTACAATGAGCAGTTCTTC.

The V and J genes are TRBV10-2 and TRBJ2-3, with D unresolved. There are 12 residues in the CDR3. Germline CDR1 reads WSHSY; CDR2 reads SAAADI. Trimming shortened V by 3 bases and J by 9 bases, and 10 bases separated the two germline ends. The CDR3 nucleotides read TGCGCCAGCAGTGAAAGGAGCAGCACGCAGTATTTT. It specifies CASSERSSTQYF.

The chain is built from TRBV10-3 and TRBJ2-3, with TRBD2 identical over 7 bases. The CDR3 runs to 14 residues. The V gene end was trimmed by 8 bases and the J gene end by 4 bases; junction bases not matched to a gene: 9. The germline V gene encodes CDR1 ENHRY and CDR2 SYGVKD. CDR3 in DNA: TGTGCCATCGAGAGCGGGACCCTCCCAGATACGCAGTATTTT. Protein sequence: CAIESGTLPDTQYF.

Worth noting for this clone: The same CDR3 is also encoded by other DNA sequences in this sample. The rearrangement uses TRBV2 and TRBJ2-5; D may be TRBD1 (6 bases). This CDR3 is built from 13 residues. V was shortened by 5 bases and J by 5 bases, with 12 bases between the two germline ends. The germline CDR1 and CDR2 sequences are SNHLY and FYNNEI. In DNA form, the CDR3 reads TGTGCCAGCAGTACAGGGTTGCGGGAGACCCAGTACTTC. The encoded protein is CASSTGLRETQYF.

This clone was detected once. The gene calls are TRBV6-1 and TRBJ2-1, with a possible D match to TRBD2 (6 bases). Trimming shortened V by 1 base and J by 2 bases, and 12 bases separated the two germline ends. Germline CDR1 MNHNS, CDR2 SASEGT. This CDR3 comprises 16 residues. The CDR3 sequence is CASSEGVGGAYNEQFF. In DNA form, the CDR3 reads TGTGCCAGCAGTGAAGGGGTGGGAGGAGCCTACAATGAGCAGTTCTTC.

CDR3 protein: CASSSITGQGGGYTF. Here the CDR3 DNA reads TGTGCCAGCAGTTCAATAACCGGGCAGGGGGGAGGCTACACCTTC. This sequence joins TRBV28 and TRBJ1-2; TRBD1 agrees at 7 bases. Trimming removed 4 bases from V and 8 bases from J; junction bases left unmatched: 13. The CDR3 is made up of 15 amino acids. In germline, CDR1 is MDHEN, CDR2 SYDVKM.

The genes are TRBV5-1 and TRBJ2-1; the D gene could be TRBD1 or TRBD2 (6 bases each). The germline gives CDR1 SGHRS, CDR2 YFSETQ. This CDR3 contains 16 residues. The V end lost 1 base, the J end lost 7 bases, and 18 bases lay between the germline ends. In nucleotides, the CDR3 is TGCGCCAGCAGCTTGAACCGGGTCGGGGGCCTAAATGAGCAGTTCTTC. This codes for CASSLNRVGGLNEQFF.

This chain connects TRBV7-9 to TRBJ2-7; 7 nucleotides match TRBD2. The ends lost 5 bases at V and 3 bases at J; junction bases unmatched: 10. The CDR3 loop spans 15 amino acids. Germline V CDR1 and CDR2: SEHNR, FQNEAQ (reference sequence). CDR3 in DNA: TGTGCCAGCAGCGAGCCGGGGACTAAGCTCTACGAGCAGTACTTC. Its protein is CASSEPGTKLYEQYF. Full variable domain (missing parts from reference TRBV7-9 and TRBJ2-7): DTGVSQNPRHKITKRGQNVTFRCDPISEHNRLYWYRQTLGQGPEFLTYFQNEAQLEKSRLLSDRFSAERPKGSFSTLEIQRTEQGDSAMYLCASSEPGTKLYEQYFGPGTRLTVT.

The chain has TRBV25-1 and TRBJ2-3, with TRBD1 identical over 7 bases. The V and J ends lost 5 bases and 6 bases, in that order; junction bases with no gene match: 8. The germline V gene encodes CDR1 MGHDK and CDR2 SYGVNS. The CDR3 loop spans 14 amino acids. Here the CDR3 reads CASSPGQSRDTQYF. DNA of the CDR3: TGTGCCAGCAGTCCGGGACAGTCCAGGGATACGCAGTATTTT.

The rearrangement links TRBV10-3 to TRBJ2-7; D unclear. The CDR3 contains 13 residues. The V gene's germline CDR1 is ENHRY and CDR2 SYGVKD. The ends were cut back, 3 bases at V and 0 bases at J, with 6 bases in the middle. CDR3 amino acids: CAISDESSYEQYF. CDR3 nucleotide sequence: TGTGCCATCAGTGACGAGAGCTCCTACGAGCAGTACTTC.

For the CDR3, the DNA is TGTGCCACCAGCAGAGATCGGACTAGGGGTAAGAATGAGCAGTTCTTC. Protein product: CATSRDRTRGKNEQFF. The chain uses TRBV15 and TRBJ2-1, with TRBD2 identical over 7 bases. Germline lookup yields CDR1 LNHNV and CDR2 YYDKDF (reference sequence). The trim removed 0 bases at V and 7 bases at J, leaving 9 bases unmatched. This CDR3 region has 16 residues. The full variable domain, with the rest looked up from reference TRBV15 and TRBJ2-1, is DAMVIQNPRYQVTQFGKPVTLSCSQTLNHNVMYWYQQKSSQAPKLLFHYYDKDFNNEADTPDNFQSRRPNTSFCFLDIRSPGLGDTAMYLCATSRDRTRGKNEQFFGPGTRLTVL.

This clone was detected once. The chain carries TRBV30 and TRBJ1-2; 7 nucleotides align to TRBD1. There are 15 residues in the CDR3. The germline CDR1 and CDR2 sequences are GTSNPN and SVGIG (reference sequence). V lost 1 base and J lost 5; bases outside the gene matches: 10. This CDR3 reads CAWSEETGQRYGYTF. The CDR3 region has the DNA TGTGCCTGGAGTGAAGAAACGGGACAGCGTTATGGCTACACCTTC.

The chain uses TRBV7-9 and TRBJ1-5, with TRBD1 as a possible D gene (5 bases). V was clipped by 8 bases and J by 4 bases, with 6 bases between them. Per germline, CDR1 SEHNR and CDR2 FQNEAQ (reference sequence). The CDR3 has 11 residues. The CDR3 DNA is TGTGCCAGCGGGACTAATCAGCCCCAGCATTTT. It translates to CASGTNQPQHF.